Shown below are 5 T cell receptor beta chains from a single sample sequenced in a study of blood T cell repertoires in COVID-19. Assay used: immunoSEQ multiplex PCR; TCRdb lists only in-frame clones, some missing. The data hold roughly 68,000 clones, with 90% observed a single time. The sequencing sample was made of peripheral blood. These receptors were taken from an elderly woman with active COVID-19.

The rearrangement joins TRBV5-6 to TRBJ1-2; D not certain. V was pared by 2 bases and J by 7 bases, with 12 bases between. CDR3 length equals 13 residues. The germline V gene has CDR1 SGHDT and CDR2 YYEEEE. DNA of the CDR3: TGTGCCAGCAGCTTCGGGGTCATGCGTGGCTACACCTTC. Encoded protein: CASSFGVMRGYTF.

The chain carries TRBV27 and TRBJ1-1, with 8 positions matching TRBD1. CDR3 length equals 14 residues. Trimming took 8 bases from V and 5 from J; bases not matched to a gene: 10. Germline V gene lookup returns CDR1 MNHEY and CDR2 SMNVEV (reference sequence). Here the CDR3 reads CASQINRGRTEAFF. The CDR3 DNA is TGTGCCAGCCAAATTAACAGGGGGAGAACTGAAGCTTTCTTT.

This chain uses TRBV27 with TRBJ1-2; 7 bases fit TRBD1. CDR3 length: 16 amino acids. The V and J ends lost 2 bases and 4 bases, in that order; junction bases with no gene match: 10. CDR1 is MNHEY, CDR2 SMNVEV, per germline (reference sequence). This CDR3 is CASSLSPRTGLYGYTF. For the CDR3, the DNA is TGTGCCAGCAGTTTAAGCCCTCGGACAGGCCTCTATGGCTACACCTTC.

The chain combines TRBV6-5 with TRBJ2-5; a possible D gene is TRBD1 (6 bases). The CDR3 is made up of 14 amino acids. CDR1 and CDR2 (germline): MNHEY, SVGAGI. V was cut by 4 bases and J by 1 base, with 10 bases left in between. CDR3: CASSFRGVQETQYF. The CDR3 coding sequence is TGTGCCAGCAGTTTCAGGGGAGTCCAAGAGACCCAGTACTTC.

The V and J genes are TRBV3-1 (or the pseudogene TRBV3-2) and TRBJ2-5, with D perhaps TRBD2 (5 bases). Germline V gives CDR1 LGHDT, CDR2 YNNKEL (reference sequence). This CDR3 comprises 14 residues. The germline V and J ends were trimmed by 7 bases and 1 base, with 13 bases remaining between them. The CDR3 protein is CASNLGGFQETQYF. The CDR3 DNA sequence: TGTGCCAGCAACCTCGGCGGGTTCCAAGAGACCCAGTACTTC.